These 17 T cell receptor beta chains were sequenced from one sample in a study of cytomegalovirus exposure and HLA in healthy donors listed by TCRdb under 2017. Receptor amplification or capture employed the immunoSEQ multiplex PCR assay. For the multiplex PCR, a mixture combining 60 forward primers for TCR Vbeta segments and 13 reverse primers for TCR Jbeta segments was used. Drawn from immuneACCESS, this table holds only the in-frame rearrangements with V and J called that TCRdb kept. Clones are partly lost; checked studies trace under half to an unresolved V gene and leave the rest unexplained. Per the sample table, the count is 90,000 to 150,000 clones. About 3.5% of the sample is taken by the ten largest. The sequenced sample consisted of PBMCs. These receptors all stem from a man between 18 and 35 years old in good health and CMV-seronegative.

The chain has TRBV19 and TRBJ2-6, with D perhaps matching TRBD1 (6 bases). Germline CDR1 reads LNHDA; CDR2 reads SQIVND (reference sequence). This CDR3 is 16 amino acids long. The germline V and J ends were trimmed by 6 bases and 2 bases, with 14 bases remaining between them. The CDR3 protein is CASSLTGTAGANVLTF. The CDR3 region has the DNA TGTGCCAGTAGCCTTACAGGGACGGCTGGGGCCAACGTCCTGACTTTC.

V gene TRBV30 combines with J gene TRBJ2-7, with 7 bases lining up with TRBD1. The J segment lost 6 bases and the V segment lost 3 bases, leaving 8 bases of the junction unmatched. CDR1 is GTSNPN and CDR2 is SVGIG in the germline V gene (reference sequence). The CDR3 has 13 amino acids. CDR3 bases: TGTGCCTGGAGCCCGACAGGGAGCTCCGAGCAGTACTTC. This translates into CAWSPTGSSEQYF. Full variable domain (remainder filled in from reference TRBV30 and TRBJ2-7): SQTIHQWPATLVQPVGSPLSLECTVEGTSNPNLYWYRQAAGRGLQLLFYSVGIGQISSEVPQNLSASRPQDRQFILSSKKLLLSDSGFYLCAWSPTGSSEQYFGPGTRLTVT.

The rearrangement uses TRBV7-6 and TRBJ2-1; 8 bases are shared with TRBD2. Germline V gene sequence: CDR1 SGHVS, CDR2 FNYEAQ. V shed 1 base, J shed 0 bases, and the junction held 5 bases outside the gene matches. The CDR3 has 17 amino acids. The chain's CDR3 is CASSLVRGTSSYNEQFF. The DNA for the CDR3 is TGTGCCAGCAGCTTAGTTCGAGGGACTAGCTCCTACAATGAGCAGTTCTTC.

CDR3 DNA sequence: TGTGCCAGTAGTATAGGTCCCAGCGGGAGATTTCAAGAGACCCAGTACTTC. Its translation is CASSIGPSGRFQETQYF. V and J are TRBV19 and TRBJ2-5, with 8 positions matching TRBD2. Germline CDR1 is LNHDA and CDR2 is SQIVND (reference sequence). The ends lost 1 base at V and 2 bases at J; junction bases unmatched: 9. There are 17 residues in the CDR3.

The CDR3 loop reads CASSQGRVAGSSYNEQFF. The CDR3 DNA reads TGCGCCAGCAGCCAAGGTCGGGTAGCGGGGAGCTCCTACAATGAGCAGTTCTTC. The chain recombines TRBV4-1 with TRBJ2-1; 8 bases agree with TRBD2. Trimming cost V 1 base and J 0 bases; bases outside gene matches: 8. The CDR3 is 18 amino acids. Germline CDR1 and CDR2: MGHRA and YSYEKL.

The chain uses TRBV5-6 and TRBJ1-2, with D tentatively TRBD1 (6 bases). V was shortened by 3 bases and J by 4 bases, with 10 bases between the two germline ends. The CDR3 runs 13 residues. Germline CDR1 SGHDT, CDR2 YYEEEE. Here the CDR3 DNA reads TGTGCCAGCAGCTACCAGGGGCCCTATGGCTACACCTTC. Its translation: CASSYQGPYGYTF.

The gene calls are TRBV11-3 and TRBJ2-7; no clear D gene. This CDR3 is 13 amino acids long. Per the germline V gene, CDR1 is SGHNT and CDR2 is YENEEA. Trimming stripped 1 base from V and 7 bases from J, with 11 bases between. Here the CDR3 reads CASSLGGLREQYF. The CDR3 region has the DNA TGTGCCAGCAGCTTAGGAGGATTGCGGGAGCAGTACTTC.

This sequence joins TRBV14 and TRBJ1-1, with a tentative D call TRBD1 (5 bases). CDR3 length: 15 residues. Trimming took off 4 bases at V and 4 bases at J, with 16 bases between the two ends. CDR1 SGHDN and CDR2 FVKESK come from the germline V gene. DNA of the CDR3: TGTGCCAGCAGCCCCTACGCGGGGGTTGGCACTGAAGCTTTCTTT. This translates into CASSPYAGVGTEAFF.

The CDR3 region is CASSQRTASYNEQFF. The DNA of the CDR3 is TGCGCCAGCAGCCAGAGGACTGCCTCCTACAATGAGCAGTTCTTC. The chain has TRBV4-1 and TRBJ2-1, with a possible D match to TRBD2 (5 bases). Trimming took 3 bases from V and 0 from J, leaving 9 bases between them. The CDR3 covers 15 residues. Germline values: CDR1 MGHRA, CDR2 YSYEKL.

This chain uses TRBV2 with TRBJ1-5; D gene ambiguous. Trimming removed 6 bases from V and 2 bases from J, with 17 bases in between. This CDR3 is 16 amino acids long. The germline V gene has CDR1 SNHLY and CDR2 FYNNEI. This chain's CDR3 is CASRGEGNGGNQPQHF. Written as DNA, the CDR3 is TGTGCCAGCAGGGGCGAGGGCAACGGGGGCAATCAGCCCCAGCATTTT.

CDR3 coding DNA: TGTGCCAGCACCAGGGGGCTGACTGGGGCCAACGTCCTGACTTTC. This translates into CASTRGLTGANVLTF. The V gene is TRBV6-6, the J gene TRBJ2-6, with 8 bases identical to TRBD1. Per germline, CDR1 MNHNY and CDR2 SVGAGI (reference sequence). The CDR3 is made up of 15 amino acids. V trimming: 7 bases; J trimming: 2 bases; junction bases outside the gene matches: 4.

About this clone itself: A read error may account for a junction end that differs from germline. V is TRBV7-8 and J is TRBJ2-7; D call uncertain. The germline V gene has CDR1 SGHVS and CDR2 FQNEAQ. This CDR3 is built from 11 residues. The CDR3 DNA follows: TGTGCCAGCAGCCTTTCCTACGGGCAGTACTTC. Its protein is CASSLSYGQYF. Combining the CDR3 with reference TRBV7-8 and TRBJ2-7 gives the whole variable domain GAGVSQSPRYKVAKRGQDVALRCDPISGHVSLFWYQQALGQGPEFLTYFQNEAQLDKSGLPSDRFFAERPEGSVSTLKIQRTQQEDSAVYLCASSLSYGQYFGPGTRLTVT.

The V and J genes are TRBV30 and TRBJ2-1; a possible D gene is TRBD1 (6 bases). Trimming removed 2 bases from V and 7 bases from J, with 15 bases in between. The V gene's germline CDR1 is GTSNPN and CDR2 SVGIG (reference sequence). This CDR3 comprises 14 residues. CDR3 nucleotides: TGTGCCTGGAGTCCGAAAACCACAGGGAATGAGCAGTTCTTC. Amino acids: CAWSPKTTGNEQFF.

The gene calls are TRBV9 and TRBJ2-7; 13 nucleotides line up with TRBD2. In germline, CDR1 is SGDLS, CDR2 YYNGEE. The CDR3 length is 16 residues. J lost 6 bases, V lost 0 bases, and 6 bases had no gene match. The CDR3 DNA reads as TGTGCCAGCAGCGTAGAACTAGCGGGAGGGCCAGGCGAGCAGTACTTC. The encoded protein is CASSVELAGGPGEQYF.

The rearrangement joins TRBV5-5 to TRBJ2-7; tentative D call: TRBD2 (6 bases). Deletions cut 4 bases from V and 10 bases from J, with 12 bases between. The germline CDR1 and CDR2 sequences are SGHKS and YYEKEE (reference sequence). The CDR3 totals 11 residues. The CDR3 DNA is TGTGCCAGCAGCCAAGGGACTCTCCAGTACTTC. Amino acid sequence: CASSQGTLQYF. Supplemented by reference TRBV5-5 and TRBJ2-7, the full variable domain reads DAGVTQSPTHLIKTRGQQVTLRCSPISGHKSVSWYQQVLGQGPQFIFQYYEKEERGRGNFPDRFSARQFPNYSSELNVNALLLGDSALYLCASSQGTLQYFGPGTRLTVT.

DNA for the CDR3: TGCGCCAGCAGCTTGGCCAGGGGTCGAACTGAAGCTTTCTTT. The encoded protein is CASSLARGRTEAFF. The chain joins TRBV5-1 to TRBJ1-1; perhaps TRBD1 as D (6 bases). The CDR3 totals 14 residues. Germline CDR1 and CDR2: SGHRS and YFSETQ. V lost 0 bases to trimming and J lost 5 bases, with 11 bases between them.

The J gene is TRBJ2-1, the V gene TRBV19; TRBD1 aligns across 8 bases. With V trimmed by 3 bases and J by 3 bases, 10 bases remained unmatched. From germline, CDR1 is LNHDA and CDR2 SQIVND (reference sequence). CDR3 length: 17 residues. The CDR3 sequence: CASSIRPGQGGYNEQFF. CDR3 in DNA: TGTGCCAGTAGTATTCGGCCCGGACAGGGAGGCTACAATGAGCAGTTCTTC.